This T cell receptor (beta chain) was obtained from a study of vaccination effects on CD4 cells after COVID-19. Using viral peptide pools, the ViraFEST assay grew out antigen-specific CD4+ T cells prior to sequencing. Having been cultured for roughly 9 days, the cells underwent CD4+ T cell isolation. Among the vaccine recipients, none had a prior SARS-CoV-2 infection, and nucleocapsid antibodies were negative. In the cultures, half the medium was exchanged for IL-2 medium on days 3 and 7. Only one count was recorded for this clone. As yet, its antigen is unknown. V was trimmed by 3 bases and J by 2 bases, leaving 10 bases between them. Germline CDR1 MNHNS, CDR2 SASEGT. This CDR3 comprises 14 residues. Generated by immunoSEQ multiplex PCR, the TCRdb table keeps only in-frame clones and is missing some. The sample lists 65,000 to 85,000 clones; approximately 80% were seen once.

The receptor's source is a human donor who received a COVID-19 vaccine. The source material was CD4+ T cells from PBMCs cultured with SARS-CoV-2 spike peptides, sampled before COVID-19 vaccination. The gene calls are TRBV6-1 and TRBJ2-5, with D possibly matching TRBD1 (5 bases). The CDR3 region has the DNA TGTGCCAGCAGTGATCTTTACAGGCAAGAGACCCAGTACTTC. The encoded protein is CASSDLYRQETQYF.